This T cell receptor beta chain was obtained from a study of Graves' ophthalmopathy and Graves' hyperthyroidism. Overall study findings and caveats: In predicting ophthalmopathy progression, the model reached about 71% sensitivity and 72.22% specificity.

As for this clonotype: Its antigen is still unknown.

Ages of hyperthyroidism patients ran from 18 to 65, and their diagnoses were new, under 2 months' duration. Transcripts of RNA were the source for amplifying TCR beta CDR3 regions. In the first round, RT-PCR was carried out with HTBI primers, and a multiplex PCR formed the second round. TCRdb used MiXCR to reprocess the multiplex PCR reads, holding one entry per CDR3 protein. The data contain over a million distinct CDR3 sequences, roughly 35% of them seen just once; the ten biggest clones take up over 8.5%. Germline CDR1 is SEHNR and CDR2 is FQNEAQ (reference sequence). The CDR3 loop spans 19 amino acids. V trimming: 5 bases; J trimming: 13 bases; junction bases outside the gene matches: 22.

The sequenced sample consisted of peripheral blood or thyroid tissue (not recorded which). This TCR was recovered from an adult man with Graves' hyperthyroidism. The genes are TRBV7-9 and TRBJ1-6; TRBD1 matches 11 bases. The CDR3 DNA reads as TGTGCCAGCAGCGCCAGTACCGGGACAGGGGGAGTAATTCAGGCGCCCCTCCACTTT. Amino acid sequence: CASSASTGTGGVIQAPLHF.